This TCR beta chain was captured by sequencing in a study of graft-versus-host responses after intestinal transplantation. Points from the study as a whole: There were GvH clones found in recipient marrow, and some of them appeared first in ileum or blood. Within the allografts of patients who had graft-donor T cell macrochimerism, graft-versus-host to host-versus-graft clonal ratios were high.

CFSE-labeled responder cells (approximately 200,000) were plated with approximately 200,000 irradiated, violet-dye-labeled stimulator cells. V trimming: 4 bases; J trimming: 5 bases; junction bases outside the gene matches: 10. Germline lookup yields CDR1 SGHKS and CDR2 YYEKEE (reference sequence). This CDR3 spans 15 amino acids. The protocol was immunoSEQ multiplex PCR, while the TCRdb copy is restricted to in-frame clones and leaves out a portion. The sample yields 20,000 to 25,000 clones, about two fifths seen once. The sample consisted of alloreactive CD8+ T cells from a mixed lymphocyte reaction culture, taken before transplantation. Regarding subset: CFSE-low proliferating T cells sorted from roughly six-day pre-transplant mixed lymphocyte reaction (GvH or HvG direction). The gene calls are TRBV5-5 and TRBJ2-5, with 8 bases lining up with TRBD2. This receptor was taken from a human patient who was an organ donor for intestinal transplantation. CDR3 sequence reads: CASSPTGTRGETQYF. In nucleotides, the CDR3 is TGTGCCAGCAGCCCCACCGGGACTAGGGGTGAGACCCAGTACTTC. The full variable domain, in which reference TRBV5-5 and TRBJ2-5 provide the parts outside the CDR3, is DAGVTQSPTHLIKTRGQQVTLRCSPISGHKSVSWYQQVLGQGPQFIFQYYEKEERGRGNFPDRFSARQFPNYSSELNVNALLLGDSALYLCASSPTGTRGETQYFGPGTRLLVL.